The present TCR beta chain was sequenced within a study of graft-versus-host responses after intestinal transplantation. Study-wide points: There were GvH clones found in recipient marrow, and some of them appeared first in ileum or blood.

In its sample, this clone was seen once. The antigen remains undetermined. TCRdb's copy holds only in-frame clones and misses some; the assay was immunoSEQ multiplex PCR. The data show around 88,000 clones, 85% to 95% seen once. In germline, CDR1 is LNHDA, CDR2 SQIVND (reference sequence). The CDR3 loop spans 15 amino acids. V lost 7 bases and J lost 0, with 14 bases in between. The rearrangement links TRBV19 to TRBJ2-3; D remains ambiguous. This sequence was found in a human donor who was the organ donor for an intestinal transplant. Sequencing was performed on unstimulated CD8+ T cells sorted from spleen or lymph node cells, taken before transplant. CDR3 DNA sequence: TGTGCCAGTACCATGGGCGGAGCTAGCACAGATACGCAGTATTTT. Its translation is CASTMGGASTDTQYF.